The 32 T cell receptor beta chains below were found in one sample sequenced in a study of blood T cells in healthy people across ages. Primers used in a second PCR of about 7 to 12 cycles were a sample-barcoded 5' primer and a J-beta primer mix. TCRdb re-derived calls from the 5' RACE reads in MiXCR, one entry per CDR3 protein. The sample has 1,300,000 or so distinct CDR3 sequences; 59% are singletons. The sequencing input was blood. These receptors originate from a man younger than 35 in good health.

V usage is TRBV28 and J usage is TRBJ2-7; D not certain. The CDR3 is made up of 17 amino acids. Per the germline V gene, CDR1 is MDHEN and CDR2 is SYDVKM. Deletions cut 8 bases from V and 0 bases from J, with 23 bases between. CDR3 sequence (DNA): TGTGCCAGCTCTTTGGCTGGCCTTACTCCACACTCCTACGAGCAGTACTTC. This translates into CASSLAGLTPHSYEQYF. The whole variable domain, filled in from reference TRBV28 and TRBJ2-7, reads DVKVTQSSRYLVKRTGEKVFLECVQDMDHENMFWYRQDPGLGLRLIYFSYDVKMKEKGDIPEGYSVSREKKERFSLILESASTNQTSMYLCASSLAGLTPHSYEQYFGPGTRLTVT.

The chain combines TRBV10-3 with TRBJ2-7; 12 bases agree with TRBD1. The trim removed 6 bases at V and 6 bases at J, leaving 3 bases unmatched. The CDR3 covers 13 residues. Germline-derived CDR1 and CDR2 are ENHRY and SYGVKD. The CDR3 sequence is CAISGTGGGEQYF. In nucleotides, the CDR3 is TGTGCCATCAGCGGGACAGGGGGCGGCGAGCAGTACTTC.

The chain joins TRBV3-1 to TRBJ1-2, with D uncertain. Trimming left V 0 bases short and J 2 bases short, with 7 bases between. Germline CDR1 reads LGHDT; CDR2 reads YNNKEL (reference sequence). This CDR3 region has 14 residues. CDR3 protein: CASSQELGNYGYTF. In DNA form, the CDR3 reads TGTGCCAGCAGCCAAGAATTGGGGAACTATGGCTACACCTTC.

CDR3 bases: TGTGCCAGCAGTGAGTCAGGCGGCGGGTATGGCTACACCTTC. This codes for CASSESGGGYGYTF. J is TRBJ1-2 and V is TRBV6-1; D gene uncertain. V lost 3 bases and J lost 5, with 13 bases in between. The germline CDR1 and CDR2 sequences are MNHNS and SASEGT. The CDR3 runs to 14 residues.

The V and J genes are TRBV20-1 and TRBJ2-7; D call uncertain. Germline CDR1 and CDR2: DFQATT and SNEGSKA (reference sequence). There are 13 residues in the CDR3. V lost 5 bases and J 0 bases, leaving 11 bases between the germline ends. The CDR3 DNA is TGCAGTGCTCCCAGACGGCCCTCCTACGAGCAGTACTTC. This codes for CSAPRRPSYEQYF.

This CDR3 reads CASSHASGELFF. The CDR3, as DNA: TGTGCCAGCAGCCATGCATCCGGGGAGCTGTTTTTT. The chain links TRBV7-2 to TRBJ2-2; D gene unclear. The germline V gene has CDR1 SGHTA and CDR2 FQGNSA. Trimming pared 5 bases from V and 6 bases from J, leaving 7 bases between. The CDR3 runs 12 residues.

The chain has TRBV5-5 and TRBJ2-3; D unclear. CDR1 is SGHKS and CDR2 is YYEKEE in the germline V gene (reference sequence). There are 14 residues in the CDR3. Trimming stripped 6 bases from V and 7 bases from J, with 18 bases between. The CDR3 loop is CASTLKDGPNTQYF. The CDR3, as DNA: TGTGCCAGCACCCTCAAGGACGGCCCGAATACGCAGTATTTT.

The chain employs TRBV27 and TRBJ2-5; D is perhaps TRBD2 (6 bases). Looked up from germline, CDR1 is MNHEY and CDR2 is SMNVEV (reference sequence). This CDR3 spans 15 amino acids. Trimming stripped 9 bases from V and 1 base from J, with 18 bases between. The DNA of the CDR3 is TGTGCCAGACAACCTTACGGGACTCTCCAAGAGACCCAGTACTTC. This encodes CARQPYGTLQETQYF.

V and J are TRBV20-1 and TRBJ2-5; D gene unclear. The J call is doubtful: the DNA matches TRBJ2-7 better. Germline V lookup: CDR1 DFQATT, CDR2 SNEGSKA (reference sequence). The CDR3 contains 15 residues. The CDR3 sequence: CSARSHTSPTTEQYF. CDR3 coding DNA: TGCAGTGCTAGGAGTCACACCTCCCCTACGACCGAGCAGTACTTC.

The chain combines TRBV19 with TRBJ2-7; 8 bases line up with TRBD2. This CDR3 has 13 amino acids. The germline V gene encodes CDR1 LNHDA and CDR2 SQIVND (reference sequence). V was clipped by 7 bases and J by 3 bases; unmatched bases: 5. The CDR3: CASKFAGGYEQYF. Here the CDR3 DNA reads TGTGCCAGTAAGTTTGCGGGAGGCTACGAGCAGTACTTC.

This clonotype was seen a handful of times. The J gene is TRBJ2-1, the V gene TRBV10-3, with 8 bases aligning to TRBD1. CDR3 length: 16 amino acids. J gave up 5 bases and V 6 bases, and 12 bases lay outside the gene matches. Germline V gene data show CDR1 as ENHRY and CDR2 as SYGVKD. The CDR3 protein is CAIRDHRGSLNNEQFF. The CDR3 DNA reads TGTGCCATCAGGGACCACAGGGGGTCCTTAAACAATGAGCAGTTCTTC.

The chain recombines TRBV28 with TRBJ1-5; no definite D call. Germline CDR1 reads MDHEN; CDR2 reads SYDVKM. The CDR3 runs 15 residues. V gave up 7 bases and J gave up 7 bases, with 20 bases separating them. CDR3 nucleotides: TGTGCCAGCACCAGATCAGGAGGGCGTTGGCAGCCCCAGCATTTT. Translated, it gives CASTRSGGRWQPQHF.

In this sample, this clonotype turned up a few times. The V call is TRBV7-9, the J call TRBJ2-7; D possibly matches TRBD1 or TRBD2 (5 bases each). Trimming took 6 bases from V and 2 from J, leaving 23 bases between them. CDR1 SEHNR and CDR2 FQNEAQ come from the germline V gene (reference sequence). CDR3 length: 17 residues. DNA for the CDR3: TGTGCCAGCAGTTCAACCTTCGGGACCCCGGTCGCCTACGAGCAGTACTTC. Amino acids: CASSSTFGTPVAYEQYF.

This clonotype was counted only a few times. The CDR3 nucleotides read TGCGCCAGCAGCGGGGTTGGGGAAAGGACAGATACGCAGTATTTT. It codes for CASSGVGERTDTQYF. This chain joins TRBV5-1 and TRBJ2-3; D uncertain. The CDR3 has 15 residues. Germline V lookup: CDR1 SGHRS, CDR2 YFSETQ. The V end lost 4 bases, the J end lost 3 bases, and 15 bases lay between the germline ends.

This clonotype was picked up many times. This chain uses TRBV10-3 with TRBJ2-7; 9 nucleotides match TRBD1. This CDR3 has 14 amino acids. The germline V gene has CDR1 ENHRY and CDR2 SYGVKD. The V segment lost 5 bases and the J segment 3 bases; nucleotides outside the gene matches: 5. The CDR3 here is CAISPGQGIYEQYF. CDR3 nucleotide sequence: TGTGCCATCAGTCCGGGACAGGGCATCTACGAGCAGTACTTC.

This chain connects TRBV29-1 to TRBJ1-2, with a possible D match to TRBD1 (5 bases). V lost 3 bases and J lost 6, with 17 bases in between. This CDR3 contains 14 residues. Germline V gene sequence: CDR1 SQVTM, CDR2 ANQGSEA. This CDR3 reads CSVDSGAGTDGYTF. The CDR3 nucleotides read TGCAGCGTTGATTCGGGAGCCGGGACGGATGGCTACACCTTC.

This clonotype was recorded a few times. This may be a read error: a much more frequent sequence differs by one nucleotide. This chain joins TRBV6-1 and TRBJ2-7; D remains unclear. Trimming stripped 6 bases from V and 3 bases from J, with 9 bases between. Germline assignment: CDR1 MNHNS and CDR2 SASEGT. This CDR3 is built from 12 residues. CDR3 nucleotide sequence: TGTGCCAGCAGGGTAGTTCTCTACGAGCAGTACTTC. It is translated as CASRVVLYEQYF.

This sequence joins TRBV20-1 and TRBJ1-2; TRBD1 matches 9 bases. CDR1 and CDR2 (germline): DFQATT, SNEGSKA (reference sequence). The ends lost 3 bases at V and 12 bases at J; junction bases unmatched: 5. The CDR3 totals 11 residues. Here the CDR3 DNA reads TGCAGTGCTAGCCACGGGACAGGGAACACCTTC. It codes for CSASHGTGNTF.

This clonotype was recorded a few times. This CDR3 reads CASSPGFGEGEKLFF. In DNA, the CDR3 is TGTGCCAGCAGCCCTGGGTTTGGGGAAGGCGAAAAACTGTTTTTT. The chain joins TRBV7-9 to TRBJ1-4; D not certain. V was clipped by 5 bases and J by 8 bases, with 18 bases between them. From germline, CDR1 is SEHNR and CDR2 FQNEAQ (reference sequence). The CDR3 is 15 amino acids.

This clonotype has more than one count but fewer than ten. The chain combines TRBV29-1 with TRBJ1-2; D is ambiguous. Germline CDR1 is SQVTM and CDR2 is ANQGSEA. Trimming stripped 2 bases from V and 2 bases from J, with 6 bases between. The CDR3 contains 12 residues. The CDR3 here is CSVETLNYGYTF. The CDR3 region has the DNA TGCAGCGTTGAAACGCTAAACTATGGCTACACCTTC.

V is TRBV6-1 and J is TRBJ2-7; TRBD1 is a possible D gene (5 bases). The germline V gene encodes CDR1 MNHNS and CDR2 SASEGT. This CDR3 is 15 amino acids long. V was pared by 4 bases and J by 1 base, with 14 bases between. Here the CDR3 reads CASSGTSTESYEQYF. The CDR3 DNA reads TGTGCCAGCAGTGGGACCTCGACAGAGTCCTACGAGCAGTACTTC.

The V gene is TRBV7-2, the J gene TRBJ2-3; no reliable D call. The V and J ends lost 5 bases and 0 bases respectively, with 12 bases between them. The germline V gene has CDR1 SGHTA and CDR2 FQGNSA. The CDR3 extends over 15 amino acids. CDR3 sequence reads: CASSTRRTSTDTQYF. CDR3 DNA sequence: TGTGCCAGCAGCACACGACGCACTAGCACAGATACGCAGTATTTT.

The rearrangement joins TRBV7-9 to TRBJ1-4; D is unclear. Trimming took 5 bases from V and 6 from J, leaving 19 bases between them. Germline CDR1 is SEHNR and CDR2 is FQNEAQ (reference sequence). This CDR3 has 16 amino acids. Here the CDR3 DNA reads TGTGCCAGCAGCCGGGTTTGGCCGGCCGGAGATGAAAAACTGTTTTTT. Amino acid sequence: CASSRVWPAGDEKLFF.

V gene TRBV20-1 combines with J gene TRBJ2-1; the D gene is possibly TRBD1 (5 bases). V was trimmed by 2 bases and J by 10 bases, leaving 18 bases between them. Germline V gene sequence: CDR1 DFQATT, CDR2 SNEGSKA (reference sequence). The CDR3 is 14 amino acids. The CDR3 coding sequence is TGCAGTGCTAGACTGGACACCGGAAAGGGGGAGCAGTTCTTC. This codes for CSARLDTGKGEQFF.

V gene TRBV4-2 combines with J gene TRBJ1-1; 7 bases match TRBD1. Germline CDR1 LGHNA, CDR2 YNFKEQ. The CDR3 is 16 residues long. The J segment lost 4 bases and the V segment lost 3 bases, leaving 11 bases of the junction unmatched. The CDR3 nucleotides read TGTGCCAGCAGCCACCCACAGAAGGGGGCGGGCACTGAAGCTTTCTTT. Residues: CASSHPQKGAGTEAFF.

The chain employs TRBV28 and TRBJ1-2; the D is unclear. The CDR3 contains 15 residues. Per the germline V gene, CDR1 is MDHEN and CDR2 is SYDVKM. Trimming cost V 4 bases and J 0 bases, with 12 bases left between them. For the CDR3, the DNA is TGTGCCAGCAGTTCCCCTCGTCGAGCTAACTATGGCTACACCTTC. Amino acid sequence: CASSSPRRANYGYTF.

This chain joins TRBV30 and TRBJ2-5; D could derive from TRBD1 or TRBD2 (5 bases each). Trimming removed 3 bases at V and 5 bases at J, with 16 bases between. The CDR3 runs 14 residues. The germline CDR1 and CDR2 sequences are GTSNPN and SVGIG (reference sequence). Written as DNA, the CDR3 is TGTGCCTGGAGCGCAGGGAGCTCCATGGAGACCCAGTACTTC. Its protein product is CAWSAGSSMETQYF.

This sequence joins TRBV18 and TRBJ2-7; 11 positions agree with TRBD2. The CDR3 spans 16 residues. In germline, CDR1 is KGHSH, CDR2 LQKENI. V shed 5 bases and J 11 bases; nucleotides not matched to a gene: 17. The CDR3 here is CASSASGRTPSTSKYF. CDR3 sequence (DNA): TGTGCCAGCTCAGCTAGCGGGAGGACACCTTCTACGAGCAAGTACTTC.

This clonotype showed up just once. This chain links TRBV9 with TRBJ2-5; TRBD2 matches 9 bases. Germline values: CDR1 SGDLS, CDR2 YYNGEE. With 7 bases clipped from V and 1 base from J, the junction kept 8 bases outside the gene matches. The CDR3 sequence is 15 residues long. The DNA of the CDR3 is TGTGCCAGCGGGACCCTAGCGGGGTTCCAAGAGACCCAGTACTTC. It yields the protein CASGTLAGFQETQYF. Combining the CDR3 with reference TRBV9 and TRBJ2-5 gives the whole variable domain DSGVTQTPKHLITATGQRVTLRCSPRSGDLSVYWYQQSLDQGLQFLIQYYNGEERAKGNILERFSAQQFPDLHSELNLSSLELGDSALYFCASGTLAGFQETQYFGPGTRLLVL.

The rearrangement uses TRBV7-6 and TRBJ2-1; the match to TRBD1 covers 8 bases. CDR3 length: 16 residues. The V and J ends lost 0 bases and 3 bases, in that order; junction bases with no gene match: 4. Germline V gene data show CDR1 as SGHVS and CDR2 as FNYEAQ. For the CDR3, the DNA is TGTGCCAGCAGCTTAGCCGTGGACAGGGACTACAATGAGCAGTTCTTC. Protein product: CASSLAVDRDYNEQFF.

This chain uses TRBV28 with TRBJ2-3, with 7 bases matching TRBD2. Germline-derived CDR1 and CDR2 are MDHEN and SYDVKM. CDR3 length: 16 amino acids. Germline trimming cut 7 bases from V and 4 bases from J; bases unmatched to any gene: 14. The CDR3 protein is CASTLGGFAGADTQYF. CDR3 bases: TGTGCCAGCACTCTCGGGGGATTCGCGGGGGCAGATACGCAGTATTTT.

This clonotype came up a few times. At one end the junction does not follow the germline gene, possibly because of a read error. V and J are TRBV27 and TRBJ2-1; no reliable D call. This CDR3 is built from 12 residues. CDR1 is MNHEY and CDR2 is SMNVEV in the germline V gene (reference sequence). The CDR3 loop is CASSLFGDEQFF. DNA of the CDR3: TGTGCCAGCAGTTTATTCGGCGATGAGCAATTCTTC.